These 28 T cell receptor beta chains came from one sample sequenced in a study of spatial heterogeneity in lung cancer. Time point in this sample: sample taken at primary tumor resection. The study sequenced unsorted whole RNA from tumor, nontumor lung or frozen PBMC. TCRdb called the 5' RACE reads again in MiXCR, with one record for every CDR3 protein. Here the sample spans more than 65,000 distinct CDR3 sequences, over 9.5% being singletons. The starting material was PBMCs, obtained at surgery. Receptors were obtained from a male donor with early-stage non-small cell lung cancer.

The chain employs TRBV3-1 and TRBJ1-2; no definite D call. Germline loops: CDR1 LGHDT, CDR2 YNNKEL (reference sequence). V dropped 5 bases and J dropped 2 bases, with 3 bases sitting between them. This CDR3 has 11 amino acids. The CDR3 spells CASSLNYGYTF. The CDR3 nucleotides read TGTGCCAGCAGCTTAAACTATGGCTACACCTTC.

This clonotype was seen repeatedly, ten times or more. The chain is built from TRBV3-1 and TRBJ2-5; unclear D gene. Trimming removed 1 base at V and 4 bases at J, with 4 bases between. Germline values: CDR1 LGHDT, CDR2 YNNKEL (reference sequence). The CDR3 sequence is 12 residues long. The CDR3 coding sequence is TGTGCCAGCAGCCAAGTGGGAGAGACCCAGTACTTC. Translating it yields CASSQVGETQYF.

The chain recombines TRBV9 with TRBJ2-5, with D possibly being TRBD2 (6 bases). CDR1 is SGDLS and CDR2 is YYNGEE in the germline V gene. Trimming left V 2 bases short and J 2 bases short, with 13 bases between. The CDR3 is 15 residues long. The CDR3 DNA is TGTGCCAGCAGCGTCCGGGGCGGGGTTCAAGAGACCCAGTACTTC. Its translation: CASSVRGGVQETQYF.

This chain connects TRBV30 to TRBJ2-4; D remains unclear. CDR3 size: 13 residues. V shed 2 bases and J shed 7 bases, with 12 bases lying between them. Germline V CDR1 and CDR2: GTSNPN, SVGIG (reference sequence). Here the CDR3 DNA reads TGTGCCTGGAGTTCCGCAGTCGGGAACATTCAGTACTTC. Its translation: CAWSSAVGNIQYF.

This clonotype was observed a few times. The chain has TRBV29-1 and TRBJ2-1, with 9 positions matching TRBD2. Germline V gene data show CDR1 as SQVTM and CDR2 as ANQGSEA. The CDR3 covers 17 residues. V was clipped by 1 base and J by 4 bases; unmatched bases: 11. CDR3 sequence (DNA): TGCAGCGTTGAAGGCTACGAAACTAGCGGGTTATACAATGAGCAGTTCTTC. The encoded protein is CSVEGYETSGLYNEQFF.

V gene TRBV7-9 combines with J gene TRBJ2-5, with 7 positions matching TRBD2. Germline V gives CDR1 SEHNR, CDR2 FQNEAQ (reference sequence). The CDR3 totals 13 residues. Trimming removed 5 bases from V and 5 bases from J; junction bases left unmatched: 5. The CDR3: CASSPPREETQYF. The CDR3 DNA reads TGTGCCAGCAGCCCCCCGCGGGAGGAGACCCAGTACTTC.

This clonotype was recorded a few times. The genes are TRBV11-2 and TRBJ2-2, with TRBD2 identical over 8 bases. The CDR3 contains 15 residues. CDR1 and CDR2 (germline): SGHAT, FQNNGV. J was trimmed by 5 bases and V by 1 base; bases with no gene match: 3. CDR3 nucleotides: TGTGCCAGCAGCTTAGCGGGAGGGAGGACCGGGGAGCTGTTTTTT. Residues: CASSLAGGRTGELFF.

V usage is TRBV9 and J usage is TRBJ1-6; the D is unclear. The V and J ends lost 4 bases and 7 bases respectively, with 18 bases between them. CDR1 and CDR2 from the germline V gene are SGDLS and YYNGEE. The CDR3 runs to 16 residues. CDR3 nucleotides: TGTGCCAGCAGCCTAGGCTTGGCAGGCGGAAATTCACCCCTCCACTTT. Protein: CASSLGLAGGNSPLHF.

Here the CDR3 DNA reads TGCAGTGCTTTGATGGGGGGGGCCAACGTCCTGACTTTC. Protein sequence: CSALMGGANVLTF. V gene TRBV20-1 combines with J gene TRBJ2-6; D not resolved. The length of the CDR3 is 13 residues. V was shortened by 5 bases and J by 4 bases, with 9 bases between the two germline ends. Germline V gene sequence: CDR1 DFQATT, CDR2 SNEGSKA (reference sequence).

This chain links TRBV20-1 with TRBJ2-2; D gene uncertain. The CDR3 runs to 13 residues. Trimming took off 1 base at V and 4 bases at J, with 7 bases between the two ends. Germline V gives CDR1 DFQATT, CDR2 SNEGSKA (reference sequence). The CDR3 DNA is TGCAGTGCTAGAGCGAGGATCACCGGGGAGCTGTTTTTT. Translating gives CSARARITGELFF.

The chain employs TRBV4-1 and TRBJ1-1, with D hard to call. The CDR3 loop spans 15 amino acids. Per the germline V gene, CDR1 is MGHRA and CDR2 is YSYEKL. V gave up 1 base and J gave up 0 bases, with 9 bases separating them. The CDR3 DNA reads as TGCGCCAGCAGCCAAGTAACCAGACTGAACACTGAAGCTTTCTTT. Translated: CASSQVTRLNTEAFF.

This clonotype was seen repeatedly, ten times or more. The genes are TRBV20-1 and TRBJ1-1; D is ambiguous. From germline, CDR1 is DFQATT and CDR2 SNEGSKA (reference sequence). Trimming cost V 5 bases and J 5 bases, with 12 bases left between them. The CDR3 totals 12 residues. The CDR3 region is CSASDLQTEAFF. CDR3 DNA sequence: TGCAGTGCTTCCGATTTACAGACTGAAGCTTTCTTT.

Details on this clonotype: This may be a read error, as it is one base from a much larger clone. The chain carries TRBV5-1 and TRBJ1-6, with D possibly TRBD1 on 6 matching bases. Germline V gene data show CDR1 as SGHRS and CDR2 as YFSETQ. The CDR3 has 16 residues. In DNA, the CDR3 is TGCGCCAGCAGCTTGGCCGGTTCCAGGGACAATTCATCCCTCCACTTT. It is translated as CASSLAGSRDNSSLHF. Supplemented by reference TRBV5-1 and TRBJ1-6, the full variable domain reads KAGVTQTPRYLIKTRGQQVTLSCSPISGHRSVSWYQQTPGQGLQFLFEYFSETQRNKGNFPGRFSGRQFSNSRSEMNVSTLELGDSALYLCASSLAGSRDNSSLHFGNGTRLTVT.

The genes are TRBV20-1 and TRBJ2-3; D not resolved. Trimming removed 1 base from V and 1 base from J, with 6 bases in between. The CDR3 is made up of 13 amino acids. CDR1 and CDR2 (germline): DFQATT, SNEGSKA (reference sequence). CDR3 bases: TGCAGTGCTAGAGGGCAGCGCACAGATACGCAGTATTTT. Amino acids: CSARGQRTDTQYF.

V is TRBV3-1 and J is TRBJ2-5, with TRBD2 matching 9 bases. The germline V gene has CDR1 LGHDT and CDR2 YNNKEL (reference sequence). The CDR3 contains 14 residues. The V segment lost 1 base and the J segment 3 bases; nucleotides outside the gene matches: 0. CDR3 DNA: TGTGCCAGCAGCCAAGGACTAGCGGAAGAGACCCAGTACTTC. This sequence encodes CASSQGLAEETQYF.

In this sample, this clonotype turned up many times. The chain links TRBV12-3 or TRBV12-4 to TRBJ1-2; D uncertain. This CDR3 comprises 12 residues. V lost 6 bases and J lost 7, with 12 bases in between. Here the CDR3 DNA reads TGTGCCAGCAGCTGGACTACCACTGGCTACACCTTC. Amino acid sequence: CASSWTTTGYTF.

This clonotype occurred many times. V is TRBV29-1 and J is TRBJ2-2, with TRBD1 matching over 7 bases. V shed 6 bases, J shed 1 base, and the junction held 5 bases outside the gene matches. Germline CDR1 reads SQVTM; CDR2 reads ANQGSEA. This CDR3 is built from 14 residues. The CDR3 reads CSVSRTGNTGELFF. For the CDR3, the DNA is TGCAGCGTGAGCCGGACAGGGAACACCGGGGAGCTGTTTTTT.

This clonotype was observed many times. The genes are TRBV14 and TRBJ1-2; 8 positions match TRBD1. The CDR3 is 15 residues long. Trimming at V came to 0 bases and at J to 8 bases, leaving 8 bases not matched to a gene. From germline, CDR1 is SGHDN and CDR2 FVKESK. DNA of the CDR3: TGTGCCAGCAGCCAAGAGGAGACAGGGGTCGGGGGCTACACCTTC. It specifies CASSQEETGVGGYTF.

The CDR3 reads CASSPSRRGGGTGELFF. CDR3 sequence (DNA): TGTGCCAGCAGCCCCAGTCGTCGGGGGGGGGGCACCGGGGAGCTGTTTTTT. The V gene is TRBV13, the J gene TRBJ2-2; 8 bases map to TRBD2. The CDR3 sequence is 17 residues long. The germline gives CDR1 PRHDT, CDR2 FYEKMQ (reference sequence). The V and J ends lost 5 bases and 4 bases, in that order; junction bases with no gene match: 12.

This clonotype was counted a few times. The chain has TRBV27 and TRBJ2-7, with 8 bases fitting TRBD1. The ends lost 0 bases at V and 1 base at J; junction bases unmatched: 5. Germline lookup yields CDR1 MNHEY and CDR2 SMNVEV (reference sequence). This CDR3 has 16 amino acids. The CDR3 region has the DNA TGTGCCAGCAGTTTATCTGGGACAGGTCCTTCCTACGAGCAGTACTTC. This codes for CASSLSGTGPSYEQYF.

This clonotype appeared a few times. The V gene is TRBV2, the J gene TRBJ2-7; D gene unclear. The ends were cut back, 8 bases at V and 1 base at J, with 6 bases in the middle. This CDR3 has 11 amino acids. Germline values: CDR1 SNHLY, CDR2 FYNNEI. CDR3: CASASSYEQYF. CDR3 bases: TGTGCCAGCGCCTCGTCCTACGAGCAGTACTTC.

The chain links TRBV24-1 to TRBJ1-1, with D uncertain. CDR3 size: 11 residues. Germline V lookup: CDR1 KGHDR, CDR2 SFDVKD. The ends were cut back, 2 bases at V and 11 bases at J, with 8 bases in the middle. CDR3 loop: CATSDSLRAFF. DNA for the CDR3: TGTGCCACCAGTGATTCCCTCAGGGCTTTCTTT.

The V and J genes are TRBV21-1 and TRBJ2-5. TRBV21-1 counts as a pseudogene. CDR3 length: 14 residues. As DNA, the CDR3 is TGTGCCAGCAGAAAAGATCGGCGGCAAGAGACCCAGTACTTC. Its translation is CASRKDRRQETQYF.

This clonotype was counted ten times or more. This sequence joins TRBV7-9 and TRBJ1-2; D unresolved. Trimming left V 5 bases short and J 0 bases short, with 16 bases between. Germline V gene lookup returns CDR1 SEHNR and CDR2 FQNEAQ (reference sequence). This CDR3 spans 16 amino acids. The CDR3 spells CASSPKDGESNYGYTF. The CDR3 DNA reads TGTGCCAGCAGCCCCAAGGACGGGGAGTCTAACTATGGCTACACCTTC.

The chain joins TRBV2 to TRBJ2-2; D may be TRBD1 (6 bases). The CDR3 consists of 16 residues. Between the trimmed V and J ends, which lost 5 bases and 5 bases, there was a span of 18 bases. The germline gives CDR1 SNHLY, CDR2 FYNNEI. CDR3 in amino acids: CASSPRGGRGTGELFF. The CDR3 DNA reads TGTGCCAGCAGTCCCCGAGGGGGTAGAGGGACCGGGGAGCTGTTTTTT.

This clonotype has only a few counts. The rearrangement links TRBV28 to TRBJ1-5; the D gene is possibly TRBD1 (5 bases). Trimming left V 7 bases short and J 6 bases short, with 10 bases between. This CDR3 spans 12 amino acids. In germline, CDR1 is MDHEN, CDR2 SYDVKM. In nucleotides, the CDR3 is TGTGCCAGCAATGGTGGGGGTCAGCCCCAGCATTTT. Its translation is CASNGGGQPQHF.

This clonotype was seen more than once but under ten times. This sequence joins TRBV10-1 and TRBJ2-2; 9 bases align to TRBD1. Germline loops: CDR1 WNHNN, CDR2 SYGVQD (reference sequence). With 3 bases clipped from V and 5 bases from J, the junction kept 7 bases outside the gene matches. The CDR3 contains 16 residues. CDR3 protein: CASSDPRGTGTGELFF. CDR3 coding DNA: TGCGCCAGCAGTGACCCCCGCGGGACAGGGACCGGGGAGCTGTTTTTT.

The chain is built from TRBV5-5 and TRBJ2-1; 7 bases are shared with TRBD1. This CDR3 comprises 16 residues. Unmatched junction bases numbered 7, after V lost 4 bases and J lost 0 bases. Germline CDR1 is SGHKS and CDR2 is YYEKEE (reference sequence). The CDR3 protein is CASSRQTGSSYNEQFF. The CDR3 DNA follows: TGTGCCAGCAGCCGGCAGACAGGGAGCTCCTACAATGAGCAGTTCTTC.